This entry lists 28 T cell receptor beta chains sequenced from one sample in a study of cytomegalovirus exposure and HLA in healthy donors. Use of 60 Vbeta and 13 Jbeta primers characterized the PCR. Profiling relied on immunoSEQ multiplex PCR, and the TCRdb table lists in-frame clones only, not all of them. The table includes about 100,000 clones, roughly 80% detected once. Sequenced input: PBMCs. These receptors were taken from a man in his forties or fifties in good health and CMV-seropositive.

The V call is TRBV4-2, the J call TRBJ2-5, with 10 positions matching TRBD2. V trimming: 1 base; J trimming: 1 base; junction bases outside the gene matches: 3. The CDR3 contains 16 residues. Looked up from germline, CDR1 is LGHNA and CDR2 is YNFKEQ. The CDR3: CASSQGSGRFQETQYF. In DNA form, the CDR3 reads TGTGCCAGCAGCCAAGGTAGCGGGAGGTTCCAAGAGACCCAGTACTTC.

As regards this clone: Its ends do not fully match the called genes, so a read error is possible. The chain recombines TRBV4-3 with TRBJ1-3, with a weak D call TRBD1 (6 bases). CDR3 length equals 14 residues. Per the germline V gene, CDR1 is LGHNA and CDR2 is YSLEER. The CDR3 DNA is TGCGCCGGCAGCCTAGGGGGCTCTGGAAACACCATATATTTT. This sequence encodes CAGSLGGSGNTIYF.

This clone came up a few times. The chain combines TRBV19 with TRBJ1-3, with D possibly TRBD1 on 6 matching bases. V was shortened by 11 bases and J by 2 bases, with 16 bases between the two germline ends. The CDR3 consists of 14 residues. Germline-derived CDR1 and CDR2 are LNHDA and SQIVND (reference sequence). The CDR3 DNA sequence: TGTGCCGCAGGGGAGGGGATACCTGGAAACACCATATATTTT. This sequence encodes CAAGEGIPGNTIYF.

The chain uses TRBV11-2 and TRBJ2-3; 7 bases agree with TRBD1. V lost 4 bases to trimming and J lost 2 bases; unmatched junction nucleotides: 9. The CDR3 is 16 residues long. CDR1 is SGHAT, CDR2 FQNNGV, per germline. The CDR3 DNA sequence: TGTGCCAGCAGCTCCTCTCCCGGGACAGACACAGATACGCAGTATTTT. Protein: CASSSSPGTDTDTQYF.

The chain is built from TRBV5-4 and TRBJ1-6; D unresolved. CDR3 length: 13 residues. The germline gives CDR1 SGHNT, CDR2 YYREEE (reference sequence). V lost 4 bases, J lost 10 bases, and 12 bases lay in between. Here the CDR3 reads CASSEPRGSPLHF. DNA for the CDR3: TGTGCCAGCAGCGAACCCCGCGGGTCACCCCTCCACTTT.

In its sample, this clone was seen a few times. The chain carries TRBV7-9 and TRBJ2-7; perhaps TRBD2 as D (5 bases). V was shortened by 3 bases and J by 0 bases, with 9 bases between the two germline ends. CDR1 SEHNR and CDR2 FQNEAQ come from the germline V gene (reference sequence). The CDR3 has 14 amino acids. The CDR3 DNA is TGTGCCAGCAGCTTCGGGGAGAGCTCCTACGAGCAGTACTTC. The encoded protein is CASSFGESSYEQYF.

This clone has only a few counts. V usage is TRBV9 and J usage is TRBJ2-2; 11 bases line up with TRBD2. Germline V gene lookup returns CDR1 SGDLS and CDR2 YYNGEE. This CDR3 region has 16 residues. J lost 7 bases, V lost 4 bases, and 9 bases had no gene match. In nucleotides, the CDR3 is TGTGCCAGCAGCACCCTAGCGGGAGGTTCCGGCGGGGAGCTGTTTTTT. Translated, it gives CASSTLAGGSGGELFF.

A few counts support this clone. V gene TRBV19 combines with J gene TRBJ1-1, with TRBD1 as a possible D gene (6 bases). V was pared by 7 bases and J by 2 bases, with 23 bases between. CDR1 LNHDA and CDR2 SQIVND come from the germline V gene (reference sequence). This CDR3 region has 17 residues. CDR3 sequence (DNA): TGTGCCAGTACCTTCCGACAGGACAGACGTTATAACACTGAAGCTTTCTTT. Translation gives CASTFRQDRRYNTEAFF.

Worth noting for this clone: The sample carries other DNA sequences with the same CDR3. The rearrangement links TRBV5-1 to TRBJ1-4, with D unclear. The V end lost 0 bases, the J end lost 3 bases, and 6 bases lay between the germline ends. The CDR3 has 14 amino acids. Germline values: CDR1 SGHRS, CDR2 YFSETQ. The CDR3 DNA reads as TGCGCCAGCAGCTTGGGGGCAGCTAATGAAAAACTGTTTTTT. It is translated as CASSLGAANEKLFF.

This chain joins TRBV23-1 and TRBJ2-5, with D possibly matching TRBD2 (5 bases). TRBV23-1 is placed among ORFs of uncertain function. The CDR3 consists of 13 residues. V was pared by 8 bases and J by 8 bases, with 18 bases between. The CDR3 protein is CASPPITGSTQYF. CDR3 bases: TGCGCCAGCCCCCCAATTACGGGGTCTACCCAGTACTTC.

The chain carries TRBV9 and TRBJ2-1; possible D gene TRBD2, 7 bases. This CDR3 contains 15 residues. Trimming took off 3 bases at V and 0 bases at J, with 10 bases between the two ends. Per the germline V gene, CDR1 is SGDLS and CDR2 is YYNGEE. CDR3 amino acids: CASSEGGNSYNEQFF. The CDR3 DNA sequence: TGTGCCAGCAGCGAGGGGGGGAACTCCTACAATGAGCAGTTCTTC.

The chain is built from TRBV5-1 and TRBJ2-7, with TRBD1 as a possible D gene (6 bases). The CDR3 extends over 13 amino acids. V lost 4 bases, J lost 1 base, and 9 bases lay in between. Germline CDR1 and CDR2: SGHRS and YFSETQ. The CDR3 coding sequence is TGCGCCAGCAGCATACAGGGTTCCTACGAGCAGTACTTC. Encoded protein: CASSIQGSYEQYF.

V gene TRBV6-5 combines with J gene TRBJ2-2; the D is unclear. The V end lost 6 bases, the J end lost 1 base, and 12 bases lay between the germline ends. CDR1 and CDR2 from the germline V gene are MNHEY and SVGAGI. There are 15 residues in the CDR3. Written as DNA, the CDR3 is TGTGCCAGCAGCCAGGCCTACGGGAACACCGGGGAGCTGTTTTTT. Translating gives CASSQAYGNTGELFF.

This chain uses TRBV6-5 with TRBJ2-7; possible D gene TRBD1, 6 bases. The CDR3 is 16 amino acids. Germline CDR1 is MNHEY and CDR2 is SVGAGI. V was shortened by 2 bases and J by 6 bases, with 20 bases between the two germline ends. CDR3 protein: CASSYRTDDPPSEQYF. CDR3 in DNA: TGTGCCAGCAGTTACAGGACAGACGACCCCCCGAGCGAGCAGTACTTC.

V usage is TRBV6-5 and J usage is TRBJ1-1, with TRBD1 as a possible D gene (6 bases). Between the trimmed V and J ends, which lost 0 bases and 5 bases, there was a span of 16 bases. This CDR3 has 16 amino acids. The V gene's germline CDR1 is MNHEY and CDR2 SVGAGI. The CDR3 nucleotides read TGTGCCAGCAGTTACTCCTTTAGGGGGGGGGAAACTGAAGCTTTCTTT. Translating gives CASSYSFRGGETEAFF.

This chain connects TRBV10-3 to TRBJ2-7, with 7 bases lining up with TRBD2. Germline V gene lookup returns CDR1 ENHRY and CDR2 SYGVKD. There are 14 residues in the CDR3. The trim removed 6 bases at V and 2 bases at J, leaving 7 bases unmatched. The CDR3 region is CAIRASGSTYEQYF. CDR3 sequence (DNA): TGTGCCATCAGGGCTAGCGGTTCGACCTACGAGCAGTACTTC.

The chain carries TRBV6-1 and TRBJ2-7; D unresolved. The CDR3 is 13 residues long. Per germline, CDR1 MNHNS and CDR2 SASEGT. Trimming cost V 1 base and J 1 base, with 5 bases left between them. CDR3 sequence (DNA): TGTGCCAGCAGTGAAGGGCCTTCCTACGAGCAGTACTTC. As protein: CASSEGPSYEQYF.

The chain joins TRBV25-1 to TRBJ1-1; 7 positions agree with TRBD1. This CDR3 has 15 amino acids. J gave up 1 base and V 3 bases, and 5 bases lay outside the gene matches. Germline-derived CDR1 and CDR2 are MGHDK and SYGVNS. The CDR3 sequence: CASSDPRTGNTEAFF. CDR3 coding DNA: TGTGCCAGCAGTGATCCCCGGACAGGGAACACTGAAGCTTTCTTT. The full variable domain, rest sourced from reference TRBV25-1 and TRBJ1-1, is EADIYQTPRYLVIGTGKKITLECSQTMGHDKMYWYQQDPGMELHLIHYSYGVNSTEKGDLSSESTVSRIRTEHFPLTLESARPSHTSQYLCASSDPRTGNTEAFFGQGTRLTVV.

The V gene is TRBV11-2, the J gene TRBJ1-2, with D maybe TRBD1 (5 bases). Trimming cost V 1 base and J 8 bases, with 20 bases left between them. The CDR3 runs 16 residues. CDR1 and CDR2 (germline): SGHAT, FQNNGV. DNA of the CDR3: TGTGCCAGCAGCTTAGGGCCCCGGGGGGTGTCGGAAGGCTACACCTTC. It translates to CASSLGPRGVSEGYTF.

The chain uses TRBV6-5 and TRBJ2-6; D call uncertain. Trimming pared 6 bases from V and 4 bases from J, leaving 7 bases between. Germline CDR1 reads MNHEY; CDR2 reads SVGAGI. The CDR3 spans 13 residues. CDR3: CASSLTGANVLTF. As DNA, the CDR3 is TGTGCCAGCAGCTTGACAGGGGCCAACGTCCTGACTTTC.

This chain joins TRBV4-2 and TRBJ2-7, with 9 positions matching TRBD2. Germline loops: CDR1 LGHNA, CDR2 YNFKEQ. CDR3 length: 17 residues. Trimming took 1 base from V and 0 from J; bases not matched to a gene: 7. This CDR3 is CASSQGVAGVSSYEQYF. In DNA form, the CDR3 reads TGTGCCAGCAGCCAAGGAGTAGCGGGGGTAAGCTCCTACGAGCAGTACTTC.

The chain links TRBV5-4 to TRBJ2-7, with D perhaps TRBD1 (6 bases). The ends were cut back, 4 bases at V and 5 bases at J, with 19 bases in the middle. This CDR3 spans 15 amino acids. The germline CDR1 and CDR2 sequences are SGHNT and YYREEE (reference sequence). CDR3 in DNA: TGTGCCAGCAGCAGCGGACAGACAGGAAAGAACGAGCAGTACTTC. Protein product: CASSSGQTGKNEQYF.

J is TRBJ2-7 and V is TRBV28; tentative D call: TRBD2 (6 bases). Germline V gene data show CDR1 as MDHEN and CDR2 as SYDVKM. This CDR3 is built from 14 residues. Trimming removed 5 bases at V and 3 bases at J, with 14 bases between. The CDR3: CASSAGTPVYEQYF. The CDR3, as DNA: TGTGCCAGCAGTGCCGGGACTCCCGTCTACGAGCAGTACTTC.

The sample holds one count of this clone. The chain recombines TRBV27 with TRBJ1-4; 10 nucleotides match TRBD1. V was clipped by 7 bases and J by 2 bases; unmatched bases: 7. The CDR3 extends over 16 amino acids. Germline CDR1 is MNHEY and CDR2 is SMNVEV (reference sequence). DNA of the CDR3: TGTGCCAGCAAACTCGACAGGGGGCGCACTAATGAAAAACTGTTTTTT. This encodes CASKLDRGRTNEKLFF.

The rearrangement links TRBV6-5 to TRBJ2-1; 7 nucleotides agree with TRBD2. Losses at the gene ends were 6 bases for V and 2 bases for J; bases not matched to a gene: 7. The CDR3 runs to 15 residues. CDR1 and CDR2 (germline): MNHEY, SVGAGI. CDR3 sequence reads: CASRPGAGAYNEQFF. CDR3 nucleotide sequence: TGTGCCAGCAGACCCGGTGCGGGGGCCTACAATGAGCAGTTCTTC.

The CDR3 loop is CASSLVTGVDTEAFF. In nucleotides, the CDR3 is TGCGCCAGCAGCTTGGTGACAGGGGTTGACACTGAAGCTTTCTTT. The V call is TRBV5-1, the J call TRBJ1-1; 8 bases align to TRBD1. Germline CDR1 reads SGHRS; CDR2 reads YFSETQ. Losses at the gene ends were 0 bases for V and 3 bases for J; bases not matched to a gene: 4. CDR3 length: 15 residues.

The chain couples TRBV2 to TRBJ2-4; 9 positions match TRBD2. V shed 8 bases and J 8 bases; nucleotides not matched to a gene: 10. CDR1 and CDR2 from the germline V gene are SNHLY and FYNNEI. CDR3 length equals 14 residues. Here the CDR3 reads CASGARGLADIQYF. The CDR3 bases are TGTGCCAGCGGGGCCCGGGGACTAGCTGACATTCAGTACTTC.

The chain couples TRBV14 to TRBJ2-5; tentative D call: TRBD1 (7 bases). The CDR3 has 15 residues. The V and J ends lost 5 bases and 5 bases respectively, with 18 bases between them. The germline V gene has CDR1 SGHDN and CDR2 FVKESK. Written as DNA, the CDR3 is TGTGCCAGCAGCTCCAGAGGAGGGGGCTGGGAGACCCAGTACTTC. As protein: CASSSRGGGWETQYF.